The clone carrying this T cell receptor beta chain turned up a few times. MiXCR, applied by TCRdb to the 5' RACE reads, yields one record per CDR3 protein. The sample carries more than 15,000 distinct CDR3 sequences, over 5.5% recorded once. The data are from a study of early T cells in non-severe SARS-CoV-2 infection. The source was whole blood, collected at baseline. The origin of this receptor is an adult who was a healthcare worker with PCR-confirmed SARS-CoV-2 infection or an uninfected control (not recorded which).

The CDR3 nucleotides are TGTGCCAGCTCACCAATTCGTCAGAGGGCCACCGGGGAGCTGTTTTTT. It is translated as CASSPIRQRATGELFF. J is TRBJ2-2 and V is TRBV18; TRBD2 might be the D (5 bases). Germline CDR1 is KGHSH and CDR2 is LQKENI. With 2 bases removed from V and 4 bases from J, the gap between germline ends came to 14 bases. This CDR3 has 16 residues. The full variable domain, rest sourced from reference TRBV18 and TRBJ2-2, is NAGVMQNPRHLVRRRGQEARLRCSPMKGHSHVYWYRQLPEEGLKFMVYLQKENIIDESGMPKERFSAEFPKEGPSILRIQQVVRGDSAAYFCASSPIRQRATGELFFGEGSRLTVL.